Sequencing of this TCR beta chain was carried out in a study of follicular helper T cells after annual influenza vaccination. From germline, CDR1 is KGHSH and CDR2 LQKENI. Trimming removed 6 bases from V and 3 bases from J; junction bases left unmatched: 4. This CDR3 comprises 16 residues. This clone has just one count. Sequencing used immunoSEQ multiplex PCR; TCRdb keeps in-frame clones, though not all of them. This table holds 9,500 or so clones, approximately 78% found once. Time point meaning: 2015-2016 season, 7 days after influenza vaccination. The chain has TRBV18 and TRBJ2-2; TRBD2 aligns across 13 bases. The source material was CXCR5+ CD38- circulating T follicular helper cells from blood, sampled 7 days after influenza vaccination. As for subset: circulating Tfh, non-naive CD4+CXCR5+PD-1+ (ICOS+CD38+ or ICOS-CD38-). The clonotype was recovered from an adult who received the influenza vaccine. The CDR3 sequence: CASSPGLAGYTGELFF. The CDR3, as DNA: TGTGCCAGCTCTCCGGGACTAGCGGGGTACACCGGGGAGCTGTTTTTT.